These T cell receptor beta chains were read from a single sample in a study of cytomegalovirus exposure and HLA in healthy donors. Sequencing was performed with immunoSEQ multiplex PCR; in TCRdb, only in-frame clones are kept and a portion is missing. The sample has roughly 150,000 clones, roughly 70% seen once; the top ten hold 5.4%. What was sequenced was PBMCs. The receptors shown here come from a woman under 30 in good health and CMV-seropositive. The CDR3 runs from the conserved cysteine through the conserved F or W. The D gene is left open where the match is weak. Where a row states a size, it is once, few, many or the class of an expanded clone; other rows omit it.

D: NA
J: TRBJ2-7
size: few
V: TRBV5-4
DNA: TGTGCTAAAGGAGGGGTGGGCGAGCAGTACTTC
CDR3: CAKGGVGEQYF

D: TRBD2
J: TRBJ2-5
size: NA
V: TRBV7-3
DNA: TGTGCCAGCAGCTTACTAGCGGGCGACGCGGAGACCCAGTACTTC
CDR3: CASSLLAGDAETQYF

D: TRBD1
J: TRBJ2-7
size: NA
V: TRBV27
DNA: TGTGCCAGCAGTCTGGGACAGTCCTACGAGCAGTACTTC
CDR3: CASSLGQSYEQYF

D: NA
J: TRBJ2-3
size: NA
V: TRBV19
DNA: TGTGCCAGTTCCCGGGGGACAGCTAGCACAGATACGCAGTATTTT
CDR3: CASSRGTASTDTQYF

D: NA
J: TRBJ2-7
size: NA
V: TRBV11-2
DNA: TGTGCCAGCAGCTTAGAGGGGCTTCCCTACGAGCAGTACTTC
CDR3: CASSLEGLPYEQYF

D: NA
J: TRBJ2-3
size: few
V: TRBV10-3
DNA: TGTGCCGTTGGACAGAGCCCTACTAGCACAGATACGCAGTATTTT
CDR3: CAVGQSPTSTDTQYF

D: TRBD2
J: TRBJ2-3
size: few
V: TRBV5-1
DNA: TGCGCCAGCAGCCGGACTAGCGGGGGTATCACAGATACGCAGTATTTT
CDR3: CASSRTSGGITDTQYF

D: NA
J: TRBJ1-2
size: NA
V: TRBV5-4
DNA: TGTGCCAGCAGCTTCCCGGCCGAGACAGCAGTACGAGGCTACACCTTC
CDR3: CASSFPAETAVRGYTF

D: TRBD1
J: TRBJ2-6
size: few
V: TRBV9
DNA: TGTGCCAGCAGCAACACAGGGGGCTTGGGCCCCCTTGCCGTCCTGACTTTC
CDR3: CASSNTGGLGPLAVLTF

D: NA
J: TRBJ2-3
size: NA
V: TRBV5-4
DNA: TGTGCCAGCAGCCGCCCGCGCACCGGAGCGAATACAGATACGCAGTATTTT
CDR3: CASSRPRTGANTDTQYF

D: NA
J: TRBJ2-7
size: once
V: TRBV30
DNA: TGTGCCTGGAGTCCAGGGCCTTACGAGCAGTACTTC
CDR3: CAWSPGPYEQYF

D: TRBD1
J: TRBJ1-3
size: once
V: TRBV27
DNA: TGTGCCAGCAGCCTAACAGGGGGGAGGTCTGGAAACACCATATATTTT
CDR3: CASSLTGGRSGNTIYF

D: TRBD1
J: TRBJ1-1
size: NA
V: TRBV2
DNA: TGTGCCAGCTACTCCGACAGGGTTGGCAACACTGAAGCTTTCTTT
CDR3: CASYSDRVGNTEAFF

D: NA
J: TRBJ2-7
size: NA
V: TRBV7-2
DNA: TGTGCCAGCAGCCCTTTTCAGACTAGCTCCTACGAGCAGTACTTC
CDR3: CASSPFQTSSYEQYF

D: TRBD1
J: TRBJ2-7
size: NA
V: TRBV5-1
DNA: TGCGCCAGCAGCTCAAGGGACAGCTCCTACGAGCAGTACTTC
CDR3: CASSSRDSSYEQYF

D: NA
J: TRBJ2-7
size: NA
V: TRBV7-6
DNA: TGTGCCAGCAGCTTAGGGGAGGCTGGCGAGCAGTACTTC
CDR3: CASSLGEAGEQYF

D: TRBD2
J: TRBJ2-7
size: few
V: TRBV4-2
DNA: TGTGCCAGCAGCCAAAATACCGGGACTAGCGGGGACGAGCAGTACTTC
CDR3: CASSQNTGTSGDEQYF

D: NA
J: TRBJ2-7
size: NA
V: TRBV7-2
DNA: TGTGCCAGCAGCTTATCACAGCAGTACGAGCAGTACTTC
CDR3: CASSLSQQYEQYF

D: TRBD2
J: TRBJ2-7
size: NA
V: TRBV7-2
DNA: TGTGCCAGCAGCTGGGGACTAGCGGGGGCTTACGAGCAGTACTTC
CDR3: CASSWGLAGAYEQYF

D: TRBD2
J: TRBJ2-3
size: NA
V: TRBV30
DNA: TGTGCCTGGAGTGGGGTAGCGGGGGGTAAAGATACGCAGTATTTT
CDR3: CAWSGVAGGKDTQYF

D: NA
J: TRBJ1-5
size: NA
V: TRBV29-1
DNA: TGCAGCGTTGAAGACGCGGGCCTTTATAGCAATCAGCCCCAGCATTTT
CDR3: CSVEDAGLYSNQPQHF

D: NA
J: TRBJ1-2
size: once
V: TRBV7-6
DNA: TGTGCCAGCAGCCCTGGGGCAGGGGACTATGGCTACACCTTC
CDR3: CASSPGAGDYGYTF

D: NA
J: TRBJ1-6
size: once
V: TRBV6-7
DNA: TGTGCCAGCAGTCCCCAGGTGGGTTCACCCCTCCACTTT
CDR3: CASSPQVGSPLHF

D: TRBD1
J: TRBJ2-2
size: NA
V: TRBV7-8
DNA: TGTGCCAGCAGCTTATTCCAAGCGACAGGGGGCGAGTACGGGGAGCTGTTTTTT
CDR3: CASSLFQATGGEYGELFF

D: TRBD1
J: TRBJ2-3
size: NA
V: TRBV7-2
DNA: TGTGCCAGCAGCTTAGGAAGGACAGGGGATACGCAGTATTTT
CDR3: CASSLGRTGDTQYF

D: NA
J: TRBJ2-3
size: once
V: TRBV5-4
DNA: TGTGCCAGCAGCGATGGGCTCAGGGGGGTGGCAGATACGCAGTATTTT
CDR3: CASSDGLRGVADTQYF

D: NA
J: TRBJ2-3
size: NA
V: TRBV5-1
DNA: TGCGCCAGCAGCTTGGACGGGGGAATGGATACGCAGTATTTT
CDR3: CASSLDGGMDTQYF

D: TRBD1
J: TRBJ2-2
size: NA
V: TRBV2
DNA: TGTGCCAGCAGGGCCGGGACAGGGTCTTCCGGGGAGCTGTTTTTT
CDR3: CASRAGTGSSGELFF

D: TRBD1
J: TRBJ1-6
size: few
V: TRBV5-4
DNA: TGTGCCAGCAGCAGGGACAGGAATAATTCACCCCTCCACTTT
CDR3: CASSRDRNNSPLHF

D: NA
J: TRBJ2-3
size: NA
V: TRBV30
DNA: TGTGCCTGGAGTGTCAGGGCCCCAGATACGCAGTATTTT
CDR3: CAWSVRAPDTQYF

D: NA
J: TRBJ1-2
size: NA
V: TRBV7-9
DNA: TGTGCCAGCAGCTCGGGACACATCTATGGCTACACCTTC
CDR3: CASSSGHIYGYTF

D: NA
J: TRBJ1-1
size: NA
V: TRBV4-2
DNA: TGTGCCAGCAGCCAAGATCAGGGACAAGCCACTGAAGCTTTCTTT
CDR3: CASSQDQGQATEAFF

D: TRBD1
J: TRBJ1-3
size: once
V: TRBV30
DNA: TGTGCCCGGGACAGGGGTGACACCATATATTTT
CDR3: CARDRGDTIYF

D: NA
J: TRBJ1-5
size: NA
V: TRBV6-6
DNA: TGTGCCAGCAGAGAACTCCAGCCCCAGCATTTT
CDR3: CASRELQPQHF

D: TRBD2
J: TRBJ2-2
size: NA
V: TRBV4-2
DNA: TGTGCCAGCAGCCAAGAAGGGAGCGGGGAGGCCACCGGGGAGCTGTTTTTT
CDR3: CASSQEGSGEATGELFF

D: TRBD1
J: TRBJ1-1
size: NA
V: TRBV19
DNA: TGTGCCAGTAGTACGGTCCCGGGACAGACTGAAGCTTTCTTT
CDR3: CASSTVPGQTEAFF

D: NA
J: TRBJ1-5
size: NA
V: TRBV2
DNA: TGTGCCAGCAGTGAACAGGGAGGTCAGCCCCAGCATTTT
CDR3: CASSEQGGQPQHF

D: TRBD2
J: TRBJ2-3
size: NA
V: TRBV5-1
DNA: TGCGCCAGCAGCCCGACTAGCGGAGGAATATCCACAGATACGCAGTATTTT
CDR3: CASSPTSGGISTDTQYF

D: NA
J: TRBJ1-4
size: once
V: TRBV7-2
DNA: TGTGCCAGCAGCTTCAGGGCGACAACTAATGAAAAACTGTTTTTT
CDR3: CASSFRATTNEKLFF

D: TRBD2
J: TRBJ2-7
size: few
V: TRBV7-7
DNA: TGTGCTAGCAGCTCTCCGGGGAGGGCCTGCTCCTACGAGCAGTACTTC
CDR3: CASSSPGRACSYEQYF

D: NA
J: TRBJ1-1
size: few
V: TRBV30
DNA: TGTGCCTGGAGGGAGACAGAGAACACTGAAGCTTTCTTT
CDR3: CAWRETENTEAFF

D: TRBD1
J: TRBJ2-3
size: NA
V: TRBV27
DNA: TGTGCCAGCAGCCCGGGACAGCGATCAGATACGCAGTATTTT
CDR3: CASSPGQRSDTQYF

D: NA
J: TRBJ1-6
size: NA
V: TRBV6-6
DNA: TGTGCCAGCACCCGAACCGGGACTTCGAATTCACCCCTCCACTTT
CDR3: CASTRTGTSNSPLHF

D: TRBD1
J: TRBJ2-1
size: few
V: TRBV7-7
DNA: TGTGCTAGCAGCTTGGACAGGATCGGTAGTGAGCAGTTCTTC
CDR3: CASSLDRIGSEQFF

D: TRBD1
J: TRBJ1-4
size: NA
V: TRBV28
DNA: TGTGCCAGCAGTTTATCGATAGGGACAGGGGAAGAAAAACTGTTTTTT
CDR3: CASSLSIGTGEEKLFF

D: NA
J: TRBJ2-3
size: NA
V: TRBV5-1
DNA: TGCGCCAGCAGCTTATACTCCGACCGGGGCACAGATACGCAGTATTTT
CDR3: CASSLYSDRGTDTQYF

D: TRBD2
J: TRBJ2-3
size: once
V: TRBV4-3
DNA: TGCGCCAGCAGCCAGAGCCTACTAGCGGGGGGGCAGAATACGCAGTATTTT
CDR3: CASSQSLLAGGQNTQYF

D: TRBD1
J: TRBJ1-2
size: NA
V: TRBV6-5
DNA: TGTGCCAGCAGTCCTGTGGGACAGGGTTCTTATGGCTACACCTTC
CDR3: CASSPVGQGSYGYTF

D: NA
J: TRBJ2-1
size: NA
V: TRBV5-6
DNA: TGTGCCAGCAGCTCATCCACCGGGACATGGCGTCTGGATGAGCAGTTCTTC
CDR3: CASSSSTGTWRLDEQFF

D: TRBD2
J: TRBJ2-1
size: few
V: TRBV7-2
DNA: TGTGCCAGCAGCCTTACTAGCGGGGGATACAATGAGCAGTTCTTC
CDR3: CASSLTSGGYNEQFF

D: NA
J: TRBJ1-3
size: NA
V: TRBV30
DNA: TGTGCCTGGCGCGGGCCTTCTGAGGGCACCATATATTTT
CDR3: CAWRGPSEGTIYF

D: TRBD2
J: TRBJ2-1
size: NA
V: TRBV5-8
DNA: TGTGCCAGCAGCTTGAGACTAGCGGGGGCCGACAGGGAGCAGTTCTTC
CDR3: CASSLRLAGADREQFF

D: TRBD1
J: TRBJ1-5
size: NA
V: TRBV5-8
DNA: TGTGCCAGCAGCTTGGGGACAGGGGGATCGAGTCAGCCCCAGCATTTT
CDR3: CASSLGTGGSSQPQHF

D: NA
J: TRBJ2-1
size: once
V: TRBV9
DNA: TGTGCCAGCAGCGCCAGGGGTGGAATTTTCTATGAGCAGTTCTTC
CDR3: CASSARGGIFYEQFF

D: NA
J: TRBJ1-1
size: NA
V: TRBV9
DNA: TGTGCCAGCAGCGGGACCGCGGGGGGACGAGGTATAGCTTTCTTT
CDR3: CASSGTAGGRGIAFF

D: NA
J: TRBJ2-1
size: NA
V: TRBV21-1
DNA: TGTGCCAGCAGCCCCCGGACCACAGGGAAGGAGAAGGGGAGCTCCTACAATGAGCAGTTCTTC
CDR3: CASSPRTTGKEKGSSYNEQFF

D: TRBD1
J: TRBJ2-2
size: NA
V: TRBV6-5
DNA: TGTGCCAGCAGGACACAGGGGGCCGCTACCGGGGAGCTGTTTTTT
CDR3: CASRTQGAATGELFF

D: NA
J: TRBJ1-2
size: NA
V: TRBV9
DNA: TGTGCCAGCAGCGTAGGGGGGGAAGGATATGGCTACACCTTC
CDR3: CASSVGGEGYGYTF

D: NA
J: TRBJ2-1
size: few
V: TRBV28
DNA: TGTGCCAGCGGATCCTCGCGGAATGAGCAGTTCTTC
CDR3: CASGSSRNEQFF